Listed below are T cell receptor beta chains from one sample, sequenced in a study of cytomegalovirus exposure and HLA in healthy donors. The table came from immunoSEQ multiplex PCR; TCRdb's copy has only in-frame clones and leaves some out. The repertoire holds more than 200,000 clones, with less than 95% as singletons. Sequences were obtained from PBMCs. These receptors came from a woman under 40 in good health and CMV-seronegative. Each CDR3 is given with its conserved first and last residue. D genes are given only for firm matches. A row's size may be missing; if present it is once, few, many or a size class.

v_gene	j_gene	len	d_gene	abundance	CDR3aa	CDR3nt
TRBV6-1	TRBJ2-7	13	TRBD2	-	CASSDIPGGEQYF	TGTGCCAGCAGTGACATTCCGGGGGGAGAGCAGTACTTC
TRBV28	TRBJ1-2	17	-	-	CASSLPDTKGPNYGYTF	TGTGCCAGCAGTCTACCGGACACGAAGGGGCCTAACTATGGCTACACCTTC
TRBV6-4	TRBJ2-3	14	-	-	CASSDYEGADTQYF	TGTGCCAGCAGTGACTACGAGGGGGCAGATACGCAGTATTTT
TRBV19	TRBJ1-1	13	-	-	CASSMARGTEAFF	TGTGCCAGTAGTATGGCCAGAGGCACTGAAGCTTTCTTT
TRBV27	TRBJ2-3	15	TRBD1	-	CASAPGQLRTDTQYF	TGTGCCAGCGCACCGGGACAGCTGCGCACAGATACGCAGTATTTT
TRBV6-1	TRBJ2-7	14	-	-	CASSDSTNRYEQYF	TGTGCCAGCAGTGATTCGACTAACCGCTACGAGCAGTACTTC
TRBV7-3	TRBJ2-5	18	-	-	CASSLAPKRSGTPKTQYF	TGTGCCAGCAGCTTAGCGCCTAAAAGGTCCGGGACACCGAAGACCCAGTACTTC
TRBV5-4	TRBJ2-7	16	-	once	CASSSRLGTPDYEQYF	TGTGCCAGCAGCTCGAGACTCGGGACTCCTGACTACGAGCAGTACTTC
TRBV23-1	TRBJ2-1	17	TRBD1	-	CASSQSCRTGVNNEQFF	TGCGCCAGCAGTCAATCTTGCCGGACAGGGGTCAACAATGAGCAGTTCTTC
TRBV5-5	TRBJ2-7	14	-	-	CASSFSLFSYEQYF	TGTGCCAGCAGCTTTTCACTTTTTTCCTACGAGCAGTACTTC
TRBV29-1	TRBJ2-3	15	-	once	CSVAGQLWGTDTQYF	TGCAGCGTGGCCGGACAGCTGTGGGGGACAGATACGCAGTATTTT
TRBV28	TRBJ2-3	16	-	-	CASSKGGALFTDTQYF	TGTGCCAGCAGTAAGGGGGGGGCGTTGTTCACAGATACGCAGTATTTT
TRBV9	TRBJ1-4	15	-	-	CASSVSIGENEKLFF	TGTGCCAGCAGCGTTTCGATAGGGGAAAATGAAAAACTGTTTTTT
TRBV6-6	TRBJ2-2	15	TRBD2	-	CASSATSSNTGELFF	TGTGCCAGCAGTGCGACTAGCTCGAACACCGGGGAGCTGTTTTTT
TRBV5-1	TRBJ1-1	17	TRBD1	-	CASSPGQGAGGDTEAFF	TGCGCCAGCAGCCCGGGACAGGGTGCGGGCGGAGACACTGAAGCTTTCTTT
TRBV23-1	TRBJ2-1	14	TRBD1	once	CASKGQTTYNEQFF	TGCGCCAGCAAGGGACAGACGACTTACAATGAGCAGTTCTTC
TRBV7-3	TRBJ2-2	13	-	-	CASSVGQPGELFF	TGTGCCAGCAGTGTCGGACAGCCCGGGGAGCTGTTTTTT
TRBV15	TRBJ1-4	15	-	-	CATSRQGFEGEKLFF	TGTGCCACCAGCAGGCAGGGTTTCGAGGGTGAAAAACTGTTTTTT
TRBV9	TRBJ1-1	14	-	-	CASSGRGANTEAFF	TGTGCCAGCAGCGGCAGGGGTGCCAACACTGAAGCTTTCTTT
TRBV27	TRBJ2-7	15	-	-	CASSLTGSNSYEQYF	TGTGCCAGCAGTTTAACCGGGTCCAACTCCTACGAGCAGTACTTC
TRBV6-4	TRBJ2-1	14	TRBD1	-	CASSRDRGNNEQFF	TGTGCCAGCAGCAGGGACAGGGGAAACAATGAGCAGTTCTTC
TRBV6-1	TRBJ2-5	13	-	-	CASSLSFQETQYF	TGTGCCAGCAGTTTGTCTTTTCAAGAGACCCAGTACTTC
TRBV4-1	TRBJ1-5	15	-	-	CASSQDFGVNQPQHF	TGCGCCAGCAGCCAAGATTTTGGAGTAAATCAACCCCAGCATTTT
TRBV9	TRBJ2-1	13	TRBD1	-	CASSVGTDDEQFF	TGTGCCAGCAGCGTGGGGACAGACGATGAGCAGTTCTTC
TRBV10-3	TRBJ2-3	15	-	-	CAIKRGGTSTDTQYF	TGTGCCATCAAGAGGGGCGGGACTAGCACAGATACGCAGTATTTT
TRBV5-1	TRBJ2-1	15	-	once	CASSLMQPGPNEQFF	TGCGCCAGCAGCTTGATGCAGCCCGGGCCAAATGAGCAGTTCTTC
TRBV10-2	TRBJ1-1	12	-	-	CASSASGYEAFF	TGCGCCAGCAGTGCGTCGGGTTATGAAGCTTTCTTT
TRBV29-1	TRBJ2-1	19	TRBD2	-	CSVETVEASGRDTYNEQFF	TGCAGCGTTGAAACGGTTGAGGCTAGCGGGAGGGATACCTACAATGAGCAGTTCTTC
TRBV7-2	TRBJ1-2	16	TRBD1	-	CASTTDPGTANYGYTF	TGTGCCAGCACCACTGACCCCGGGACAGCTAACTATGGCTACACCTTC
TRBV11-2	TRBJ2-1	15	-	-	CASSQRLGAYNEQFF	TGTGCCAGCAGCCAGCGACTAGGGGCCTACAATGAGCAGTTCTTC
TRBV11-2	TRBJ2-7	17	TRBD1	-	CASSLVGQGDPPYEQYF	TGTGCCAGCAGCTTAGTTGGACAGGGCGACCCTCCCTACGAGCAGTACTTC
TRBV5-1	TRBJ1-1	14	TRBD1	-	CASSSGGQGSEAFF	TGCGCCAGCAGCTCTGGAGGACAGGGATCTGAAGCTTTCTTT
TRBV27	TRBJ1-2	13	-	-	CASSSGRSYGYTF	TGTGCCAGCAGTTCTGGCAGGTCCTATGGCTACACCTTC
TRBV9	TRBJ2-7	13	TRBD2	few	CASSTGTSYEQYF	TGTGCCAGCAGCACCGGGACTAGTTACGAGCAGTACTTC
TRBV10-3	TRBJ2-2	13	-	-	CAIAVEGAGELFF	TGTGCCATCGCGGTCGAAGGGGCCGGGGAGCTGTTTTTT
TRBV4-1	TRBJ1-2	11	-	-	CASNGGDGYTF	TGCGCCAGCAATGGGGGGGATGGCTACACCTTC
TRBV6-5	TRBJ2-5	14	-	once	CASSYQRDGETQYF	TGTGCCAGCAGTTACCAACGGGACGGGGAGACCCAGTACTTC
TRBV4-1	TRBJ2-1	13	TRBD1	once	CASSLRTGDEQFF	TGCGCCAGCAGCCTTCGGACAGGCGATGAGCAGTTCTTC
TRBV13	TRBJ1-1	14	-	-	CASSFSNQGTEAFF	TGTGCCAGCAGCTTTTCTAACCAGGGGACTGAAGCTTTCTTT
TRBV15	TRBJ2-3	15	-	-	CATSKSDGRADTQYF	TGTGCCACCAGCAAATCGGACGGGAGAGCCGATACGCAGTATTTT